The clone carrying this T cell receptor (beta chain) turned up a few times. The germline V and J ends were trimmed by 5 bases and 1 base, with 18 bases remaining between them. The CDR3 is 16 residues long. The germline V gene encodes CDR1 GTSNPN and CDR2 SVGIG (reference sequence). TCRdb called the RACE reads again in MiXCR, with one record for every CDR3 protein. The table shows tens of thousands of distinct CDR3 sequences, with 10% to 13% occurring only once. The data stem from a study of human T cells and chemical hapten exposure. The overall study: There were per-sample TCR yield variations, arising mainly from small pooled library volume differences.

Time point: patch test 2, 6 weeks after DPC sensitization. Treatment in this sample: therapeutic diphenylcyclopropenone sensitization with weekly scalp DPC. Blood draws came before every patch-test application. Those who donated were patients with alopecia, 18 to 70 years of age, and suitable for DPC. Total RNA was isolated from unfractionated whole blood. Material: whole blood, obtained in connection with sensitization to the hapten diphenylcyclopropenone (DPC). This sequence joins TRBV30 and TRBJ1-5, with D tentatively TRBD1 (6 bases). The clonotype comes from a woman between 45 and 65 years old with alopecia areata. Some clones in this sample may be carry-over from other donors' samples. The CDR3 nucleotides are TGTGCCTGGCGGGGGGCCGGGACGGGGAGCAATCAGCCCCAGCATTTT. It encodes CAWRGAGTGSNQPQHF.